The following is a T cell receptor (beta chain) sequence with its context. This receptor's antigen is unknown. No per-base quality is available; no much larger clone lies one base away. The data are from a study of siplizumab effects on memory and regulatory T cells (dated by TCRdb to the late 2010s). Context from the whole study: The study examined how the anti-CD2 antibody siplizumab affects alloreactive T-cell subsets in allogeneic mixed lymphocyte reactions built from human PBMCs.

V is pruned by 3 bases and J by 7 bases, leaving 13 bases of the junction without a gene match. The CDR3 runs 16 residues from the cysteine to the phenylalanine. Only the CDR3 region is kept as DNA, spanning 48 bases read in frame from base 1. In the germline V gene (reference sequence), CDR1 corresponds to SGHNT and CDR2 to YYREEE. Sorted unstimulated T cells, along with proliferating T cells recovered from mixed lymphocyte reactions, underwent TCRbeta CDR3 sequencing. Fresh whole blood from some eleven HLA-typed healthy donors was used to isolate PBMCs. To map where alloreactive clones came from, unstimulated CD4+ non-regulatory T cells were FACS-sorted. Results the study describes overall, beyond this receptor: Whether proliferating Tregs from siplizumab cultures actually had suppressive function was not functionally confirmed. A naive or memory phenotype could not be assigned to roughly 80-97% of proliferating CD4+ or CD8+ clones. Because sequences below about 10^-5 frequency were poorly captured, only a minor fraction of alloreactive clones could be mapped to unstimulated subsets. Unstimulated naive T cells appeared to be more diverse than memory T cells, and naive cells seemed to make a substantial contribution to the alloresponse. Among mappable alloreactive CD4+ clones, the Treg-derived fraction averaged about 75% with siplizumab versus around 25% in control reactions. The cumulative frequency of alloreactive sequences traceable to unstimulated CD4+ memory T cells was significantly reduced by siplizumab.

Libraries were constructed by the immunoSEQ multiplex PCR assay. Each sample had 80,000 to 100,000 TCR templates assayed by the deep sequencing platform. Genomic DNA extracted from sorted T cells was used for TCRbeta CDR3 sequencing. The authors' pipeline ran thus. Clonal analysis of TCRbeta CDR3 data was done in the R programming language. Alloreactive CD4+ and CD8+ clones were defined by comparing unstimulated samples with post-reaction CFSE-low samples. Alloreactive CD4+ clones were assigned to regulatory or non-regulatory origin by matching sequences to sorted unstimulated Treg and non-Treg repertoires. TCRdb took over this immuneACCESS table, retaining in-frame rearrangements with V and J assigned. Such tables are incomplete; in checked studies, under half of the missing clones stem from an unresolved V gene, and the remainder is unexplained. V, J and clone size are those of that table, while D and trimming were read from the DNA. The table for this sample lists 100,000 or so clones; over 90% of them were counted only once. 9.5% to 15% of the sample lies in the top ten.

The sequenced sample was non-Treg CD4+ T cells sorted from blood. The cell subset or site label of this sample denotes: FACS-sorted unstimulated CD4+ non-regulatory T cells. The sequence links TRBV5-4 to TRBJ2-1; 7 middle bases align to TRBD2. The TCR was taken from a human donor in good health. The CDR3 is CASSSSGTTAGNEQFF. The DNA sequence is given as TGTGCCAGCAGCTCTTCCGGGACTACTGCTGGGAATGAGCAGTTCTTC.